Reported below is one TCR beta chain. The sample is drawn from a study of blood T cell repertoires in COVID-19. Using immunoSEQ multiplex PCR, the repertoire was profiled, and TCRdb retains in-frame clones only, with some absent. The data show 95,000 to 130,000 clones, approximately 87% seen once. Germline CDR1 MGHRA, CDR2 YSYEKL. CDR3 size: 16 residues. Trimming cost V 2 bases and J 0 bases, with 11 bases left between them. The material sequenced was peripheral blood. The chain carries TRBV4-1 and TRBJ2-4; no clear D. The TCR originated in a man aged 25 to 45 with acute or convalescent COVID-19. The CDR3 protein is CASSQIEYLAKNIQYF. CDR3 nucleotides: TGCGCCAGCAGCCAAATCGAGTACCTAGCCAAAAACATTCAGTACTTC.